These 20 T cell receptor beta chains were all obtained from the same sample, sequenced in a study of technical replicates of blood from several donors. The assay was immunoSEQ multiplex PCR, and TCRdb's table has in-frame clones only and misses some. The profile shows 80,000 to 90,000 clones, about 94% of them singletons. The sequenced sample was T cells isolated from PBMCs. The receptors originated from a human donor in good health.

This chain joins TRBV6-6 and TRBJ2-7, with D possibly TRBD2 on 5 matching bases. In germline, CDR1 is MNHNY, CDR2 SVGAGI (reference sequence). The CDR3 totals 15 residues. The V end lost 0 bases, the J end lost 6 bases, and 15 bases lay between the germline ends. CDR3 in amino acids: CASSYSSAEVSEQYF. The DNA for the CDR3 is TGTGCCAGCAGTTACTCTTCAGCGGAGGTCTCCGAGCAGTACTTC.

The CDR3 loop is CASSPNSGIQQETQYF. The DNA of the CDR3 is TGTGCCAGCAGCCCCAATAGCGGGATCCAACAAGAGACCCAGTACTTC. V usage is TRBV7-7 and J usage is TRBJ2-5, with 8 positions matching TRBD2. The V gene's germline CDR1 is SSHAT and CDR2 FNYEAQ (reference sequence). This CDR3 has 16 residues. After removal of 5 bases from V and 2 bases from J, the junction contained 10 bases not matched to a gene.

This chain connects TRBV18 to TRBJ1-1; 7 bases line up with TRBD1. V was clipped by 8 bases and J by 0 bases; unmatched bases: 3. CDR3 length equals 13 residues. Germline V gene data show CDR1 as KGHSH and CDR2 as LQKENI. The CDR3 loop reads CASRDSLNTEAFF. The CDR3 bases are TGTGCCAGCCGGGACAGCCTGAACACTGAAGCTTTCTTT.

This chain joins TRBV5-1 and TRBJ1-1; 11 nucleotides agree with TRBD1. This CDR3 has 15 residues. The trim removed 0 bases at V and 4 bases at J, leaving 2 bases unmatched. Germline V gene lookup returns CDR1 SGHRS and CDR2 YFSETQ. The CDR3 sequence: CASSLAGQGVTEAFF. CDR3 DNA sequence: TGCGCCAGCAGCTTGGCGGGACAGGGGGTCACTGAAGCTTTCTTT.

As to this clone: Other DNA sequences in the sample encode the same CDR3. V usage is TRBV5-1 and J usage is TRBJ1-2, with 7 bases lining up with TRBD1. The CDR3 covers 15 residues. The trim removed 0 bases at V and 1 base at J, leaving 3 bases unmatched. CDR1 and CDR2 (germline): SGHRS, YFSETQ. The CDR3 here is CASSLGGQLNYGYTF. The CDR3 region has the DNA TGCGCCAGCAGCTTGGGGGGACAGCTTAACTATGGCTACACCTTC.

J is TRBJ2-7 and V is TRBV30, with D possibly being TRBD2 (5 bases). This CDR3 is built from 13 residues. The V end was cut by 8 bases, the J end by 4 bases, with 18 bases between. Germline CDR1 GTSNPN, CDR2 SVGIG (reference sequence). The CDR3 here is CARSGILGYEQYF. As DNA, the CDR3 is TGTGCCCGATCCGGGATATTGGGGTACGAGCAGTACTTC.

The CDR3 DNA follows: TGTGCCAGCAGTGATCGAACTAGCGGGGCGCATAACGAGCAGTACTTC. Translated, it gives CASSDRTSGAHNEQYF. The chain is built from TRBV6-1 and TRBJ2-7, with 10 positions matching TRBD2. V trimming: 3 bases; J trimming: 5 bases; junction bases outside the gene matches: 10. This CDR3 region has 16 residues. Germline-derived CDR1 and CDR2 are MNHNS and SASEGT.

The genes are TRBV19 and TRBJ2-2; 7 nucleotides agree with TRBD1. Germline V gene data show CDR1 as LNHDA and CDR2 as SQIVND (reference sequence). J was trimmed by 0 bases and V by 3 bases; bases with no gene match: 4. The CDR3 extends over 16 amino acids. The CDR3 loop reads CASSITGTANTGELFF. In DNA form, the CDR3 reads TGTGCCAGTAGTATTACCGGGACAGCGAACACCGGGGAGCTGTTTTTT.

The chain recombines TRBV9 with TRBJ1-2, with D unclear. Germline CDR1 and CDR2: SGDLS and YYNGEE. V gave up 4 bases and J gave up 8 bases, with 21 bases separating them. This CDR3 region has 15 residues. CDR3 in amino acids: CASSPRGGYMGGYTF. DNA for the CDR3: TGTGCCAGCAGCCCCCGGGGAGGGTACATGGGAGGCTACACCTTC. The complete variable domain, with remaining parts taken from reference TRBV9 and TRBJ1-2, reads DSGVTQTPKHLITATGQRVTLRCSPRSGDLSVYWYQQSLDQGLQFLIQYYNGEERAKGNILERFSAQQFPDLHSELNLSSLELGDSALYFCASSPRGGYMGGYTFGSGTRLTVV.

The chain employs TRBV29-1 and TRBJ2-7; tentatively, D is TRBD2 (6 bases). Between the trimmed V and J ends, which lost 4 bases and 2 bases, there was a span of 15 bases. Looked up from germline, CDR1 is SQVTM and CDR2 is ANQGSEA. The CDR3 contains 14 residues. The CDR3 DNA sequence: TGCAGCGTTGTCGGCCGGGACTCCACCTACGAGCAGTACTTC. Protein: CSVVGRDSTYEQYF.

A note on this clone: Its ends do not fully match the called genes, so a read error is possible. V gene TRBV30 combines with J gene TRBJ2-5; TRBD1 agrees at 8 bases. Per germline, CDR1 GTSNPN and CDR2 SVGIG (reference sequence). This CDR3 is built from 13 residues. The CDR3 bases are TGTGCCTGGAGTGCCCTGGCAGGGGGCATTGATAACTTC. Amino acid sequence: CAWSALAGGIDNF.

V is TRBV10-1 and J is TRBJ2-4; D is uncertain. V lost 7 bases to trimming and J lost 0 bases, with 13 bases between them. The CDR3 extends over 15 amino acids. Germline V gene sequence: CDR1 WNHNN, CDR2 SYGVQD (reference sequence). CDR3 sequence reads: CASNYREGAKNIQYF. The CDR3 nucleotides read TGCGCCAGCAATTACAGAGAAGGAGCCAAAAACATTCAGTACTTC.

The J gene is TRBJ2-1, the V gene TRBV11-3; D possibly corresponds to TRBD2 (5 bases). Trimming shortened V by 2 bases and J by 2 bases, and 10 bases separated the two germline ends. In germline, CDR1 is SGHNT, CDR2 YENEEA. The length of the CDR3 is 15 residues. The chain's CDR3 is CASSLIPGTYNEQFF. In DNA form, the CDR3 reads TGTGCCAGCAGCTTAATACCGGGGACCTACAATGAGCAGTTCTTC.

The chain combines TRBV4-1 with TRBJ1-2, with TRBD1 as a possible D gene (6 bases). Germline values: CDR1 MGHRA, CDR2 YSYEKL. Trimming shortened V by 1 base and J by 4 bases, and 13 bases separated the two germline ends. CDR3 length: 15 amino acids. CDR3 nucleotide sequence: TGCGCCAGCAGCCAAGGGATGGGGGCCCTCTATGGCTACACCTTC. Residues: CASSQGMGALYGYTF.

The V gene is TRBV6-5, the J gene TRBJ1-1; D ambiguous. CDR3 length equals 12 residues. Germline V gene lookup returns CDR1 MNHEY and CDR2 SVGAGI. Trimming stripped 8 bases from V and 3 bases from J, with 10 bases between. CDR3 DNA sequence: TGTGCCAGCTCGGGAGTTGACACTGAAGCTTTCTTT. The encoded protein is CASSGVDTEAFF.

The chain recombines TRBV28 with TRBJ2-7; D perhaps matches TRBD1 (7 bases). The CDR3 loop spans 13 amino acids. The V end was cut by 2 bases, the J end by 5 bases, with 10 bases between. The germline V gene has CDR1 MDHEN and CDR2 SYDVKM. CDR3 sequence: CASSLARGDEQYF. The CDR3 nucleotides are TGTGCCAGCAGTTTAGCCAGGGGGGACGAGCAGTACTTC.

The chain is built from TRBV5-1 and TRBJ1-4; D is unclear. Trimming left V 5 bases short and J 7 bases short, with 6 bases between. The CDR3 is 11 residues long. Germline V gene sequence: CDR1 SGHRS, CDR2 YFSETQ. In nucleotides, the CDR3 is TGCGCCAGCAGGAGAGGTGAAAAACTGTTTTTT. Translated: CASRRGEKLFF.

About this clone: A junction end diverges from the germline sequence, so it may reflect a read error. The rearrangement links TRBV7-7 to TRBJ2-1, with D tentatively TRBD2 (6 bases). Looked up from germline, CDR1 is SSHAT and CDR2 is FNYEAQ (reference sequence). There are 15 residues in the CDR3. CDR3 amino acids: CASSSEPGLTNEQFF. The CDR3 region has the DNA TGTGCTAGCAGCTCAGAGCCGGGACTCACCAATGAGCAGTTCTTC.

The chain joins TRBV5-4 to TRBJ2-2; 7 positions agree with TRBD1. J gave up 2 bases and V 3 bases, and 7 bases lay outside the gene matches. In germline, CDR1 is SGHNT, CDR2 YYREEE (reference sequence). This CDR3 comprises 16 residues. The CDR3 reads CASSYAGTENTGELFF. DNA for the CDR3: TGTGCCAGCAGCTACGCCGGGACAGAAAACACCGGGGAGCTGTTTTTT.

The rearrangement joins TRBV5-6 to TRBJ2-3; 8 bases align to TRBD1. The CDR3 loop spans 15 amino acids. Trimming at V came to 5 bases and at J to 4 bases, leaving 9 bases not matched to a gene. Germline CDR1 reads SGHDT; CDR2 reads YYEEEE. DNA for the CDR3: TGTGCCAGCAGGGGCCAGGGGGCGTTCGCAGATACGCAGTATTTT. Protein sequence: CASRGQGAFADTQYF.